The text below deals with one T cell receptor beta chain. Its antigen remains unknown. The record originates from a study of radiation and T cells in renal cell carcinoma. Libraries were prepared by immunoSEQ multiplex PCR; TCRdb keeps only in-frame clonotypes and omits some of them. The sample carries under 20,000 clones, about 64% recorded once. The length of the CDR3 is 14 residues. The germline V gene has CDR1 MNHEY and CDR2 SVGAGI. V shed 11 bases and J shed 3 bases, with 19 bases lying between them. Study-level findings and limits: In nephrectomy-only tumors, top 100 clonotypes averaged roughly 43%, versus about 50% irradiated. Dominant CDR3 motifs occupied more repertoire in irradiated than control tumors.

Treatment denoted: 15 Gy SBRT to primary tumor, nephrectomy 4 weeks later. The tumor was a clear cell renal cell carcinoma. The TCR sequence derives from a woman between 70 and 85 years old with renal cell carcinoma. Sequencing was performed on tumor tissue, taken from a patient whose treatment included radiotherapy and nephrectomy. The rearrangement joins TRBV6-5 to TRBJ1-2, with TRBD1 as a possible D gene (6 bases). This CDR3 reads CASQDLGGDYGYTF. As DNA, the CDR3 is TGTGCCTCTCAAGACCTAGGGGGTGACTATGGCTACACCTTC.